Below are 19 T cell receptor beta chains sequenced from a single sample in a study of blood T cell repertoires in COVID-19. Here immunoSEQ multiplex PCR was the method, and the copy in TCRdb shows in-frame clones only, minus some. The sample includes around 180,000 clones, about nine tenths of them seen just once. The sequencing input was peripheral blood. The receptors here all came from a man aged 60 to 75 with acute or convalescent COVID-19.

V is TRBV24-1 and J is TRBJ2-1, with 11 nucleotides matching TRBD2. J was trimmed by 8 bases and V by 3 bases; bases with no gene match: 14. This CDR3 spans 18 amino acids. The germline V gene has CDR1 KGHDR and CDR2 SFDVKD. CDR3 in amino acids: CATSDPRVAGGPVYEQFF. The CDR3 DNA reads as TGTGCCACCAGTGATCCCCGGGTAGCGGGAGGGCCCGTTTATGAGCAGTTCTTC.

This chain links TRBV18 with TRBJ2-5, with 9 bases matching TRBD1. Germline CDR1 KGHSH, CDR2 LQKENI. CDR3 size: 14 residues. Unmatched junction bases numbered 6, after V lost 3 bases and J lost 7 bases. CDR3 sequence: CASSPPGQGRTQYF. CDR3 nucleotides: TGTGCCAGCTCACCCCCCGGACAGGGGAGGACCCAGTACTTC.

This clone has only one observation. The chain carries TRBV19 and TRBJ1-2; TRBD1 is a possible D gene (5 bases). Germline assignment: CDR1 LNHDA and CDR2 SQIVND (reference sequence). The CDR3 spans 14 residues. V was pared by 10 bases and J by 8 bases, with 23 bases between. CDR3 amino acids: CATTNSGRLGGYTF. Written as DNA, the CDR3 is TGTGCCACTACCAACTCAGGGAGGCTAGGGGGCTACACCTTC.

J is TRBJ2-5 and V is TRBV21-1; the DNA was not used to check the table's D call, TRBD2. TRBV21-1 is a known pseudogene. This CDR3 spans 15 amino acids. The CDR3 DNA reads as TGTGCCAGCAGCAAAGTTCCTAGCGGTAAAGAGACCCAGTACTTC. This codes for CASSKVPSGKETQYF.

The rearrangement links TRBV18 to TRBJ2-1; 11 bases are a match to TRBD2. Trimming took 6 bases from V and 8 from J; bases not matched to a gene: 12. Germline-derived CDR1 and CDR2 are KGHSH and LQKENI. This CDR3 has 16 residues. As DNA, the CDR3 is TGTGCCAGCTCCCTTCTAGCGGGGGGCCTTCAGGATGAGCAGTTCTTC. Its protein product is CASSLLAGGLQDEQFF.

J is TRBJ2-3 and V is TRBV11-3; TRBD2 agrees at 14 bases. Germline-derived CDR1 and CDR2 are SGHNT and YENEEA. CDR3 length equals 19 residues. V was clipped by 5 bases and J by 4 bases; unmatched bases: 14. In DNA form, the CDR3 reads TGTGCCAGCAGCACTCGTTTCGGACTAGCGGGAGGTATCGCAGATACGCAGTATTTT. This sequence encodes CASSTRFGLAGGIADTQYF.

V usage is TRBV5-4 and J usage is TRBJ1-2; 7 nucleotides match TRBD1. The CDR3 is 14 amino acids. J lost 4 bases, V lost 0 bases, and 3 bases had no gene match. Germline V gives CDR1 SGHNT, CDR2 YYREEE (reference sequence). Written as DNA, the CDR3 is TGTGCCAGCAGCTTGGGGACAGGCCTCTATGGCTACACCTTC. It translates to CASSLGTGLYGYTF.

The chain is built from TRBV19 and TRBJ2-6, with TRBD1 matching over 8 bases. The germline V gene encodes CDR1 LNHDA and CDR2 SQIVND (reference sequence). The CDR3 runs 17 residues. With V trimmed by 5 bases and J by 0 bases, 6 bases remained unmatched. The CDR3 coding sequence is TGTGCCAGTAGTGATCAGGGGGCAACCTCTGGGGCCAACGTCCTGACTTTC. This translates into CASSDQGATSGANVLTF.

CDR3 in DNA: TGTGCCATCAGTGAGGAAGGAGGCTACAATCAGCCCCAGCATTTT. This gives the protein CAISEEGGYNQPQHF. The chain recombines TRBV10-3 with TRBJ1-5, with D uncertain. CDR1 ENHRY and CDR2 SYGVKD come from the germline V gene. V lost 2 bases, J lost 3 bases, and 11 bases lay in between. CDR3 length: 15 residues.

V gene TRBV9 combines with J gene TRBJ2-2; a weak D match, TRBD1 (5 bases). Deletions cut 4 bases from V and 7 bases from J, with 8 bases between. Per the germline V gene, CDR1 is SGDLS and CDR2 is YYNGEE. The CDR3 loop spans 12 amino acids. The CDR3 DNA is TGTGCCAGCAGCCCTCAGGGCGGGGAGCTGTTTTTT. Translating it yields CASSPQGGELFF.

The gene calls are TRBV5-1 and TRBJ2-1, with D unresolved. Between the trimmed V and J ends, which lost 0 bases and 12 bases, there was a span of 13 bases. Germline lookup yields CDR1 SGHRS and CDR2 YFSETQ. This CDR3 comprises 13 residues. Here the CDR3 DNA reads TGCGCCAGCAGCTTGGGAGGTAGCCCGACGCAGTTCTTC. Residues: CASSLGGSPTQFF.

This chain uses TRBV2 with TRBJ1-1, with a weak D call TRBD1 (6 bases). V lost 4 bases to trimming and J lost 9 bases, with 12 bases between them. This CDR3 spans 12 amino acids. CDR1 and CDR2 from the germline V gene are SNHLY and FYNNEI. The CDR3 region is CASSGRTGQAFF. The DNA for the CDR3 is TGTGCCAGCAGTGGACGAACAGGGCAAGCTTTCTTT. Looking up the rest from reference TRBV2 and TRBJ1-1 gives the full variable domain: EPEVTQTPSHQVTQMGQEVILRCVPISNHLYFYWYRQILGQKVEFLVSFYNNEISEKSEIFDDQFSVERPDGSNFTLKIRSTKLEDSAMYFCASSGRTGQAFFGQGTRLTVV.

The chain combines TRBV18 with TRBJ2-3; TRBD1 matches at 8 bases. This CDR3 contains 15 residues. Germline V CDR1 and CDR2: KGHSH, LQKENI. V shed 4 bases and J 4 bases; nucleotides not matched to a gene: 7. The CDR3 nucleotides read TGTGCCAGCTCACGGAGACAGGGGTCCGCAGATACGCAGTATTTT. It translates to CASSRRQGSADTQYF.

This clone was recorded a few times. The J gene is TRBJ2-1, the V gene TRBV27; 9 bases are shared with TRBD2. The germline gives CDR1 MNHEY, CDR2 SMNVEV (reference sequence). The CDR3 is made up of 15 amino acids. The V gene end was trimmed by 5 bases and the J gene end by 3 bases; junction bases not matched to a gene: 5. Here the CDR3 reads CASSRGGANYNEQFF. For the CDR3, the DNA is TGTGCCAGCAGTCGCGGGGGGGCAAACTACAATGAGCAGTTCTTC.

The chain carries TRBV29-1 and TRBJ1-1; no definite D call. The ends were cut back, 3 bases at V and 0 bases at J, with 8 bases in the middle. The CDR3 is 13 residues long. From germline, CDR1 is SQVTM and CDR2 ANQGSEA. The CDR3 DNA sequence: TGCAGCGTTGAGGAGGGTGTGAACACTGAAGCTTTCTTT. It yields the protein CSVEEGVNTEAFF.

The V and J genes are TRBV7-3 and TRBJ1-6; unclear D gene. CDR1 is SGHTA and CDR2 is FQGTGA in the germline V gene. The CDR3 covers 13 residues. The V and J ends lost 5 bases and 6 bases respectively, with 8 bases between them. In nucleotides, the CDR3 is TGTGCCAGCAGCGGTCAGCGTAATTCACCCCTCCACTTT. Translation: CASSGQRNSPLHF.

The genes are TRBV7-9 and TRBJ2-7, with TRBD2 as a possible D gene (6 bases). Trimming removed 5 bases from V and 4 bases from J, with 21 bases in between. Germline CDR1 is SEHNR and CDR2 is FQNEAQ (reference sequence). The CDR3 length is 16 residues. CDR3 loop: CASSRTEGSSVYEQYV. CDR3 nucleotides: TGTGCCAGCAGCCGAACGGAGGGTAGCTCGGTATACGAGCAGTACGTC.

The chain couples TRBV7-9 to TRBJ1-2, with 10 bases identical to TRBD1. V shed 5 bases, J shed 3 bases, and the junction held 6 bases outside the gene matches. Per the germline V gene, CDR1 is SEHNR and CDR2 is FQNEAQ (reference sequence). CDR3 length equals 15 residues. CDR3 amino acids: CASSVGQGGYYGYTF. DNA for the CDR3: TGTGCCAGCAGCGTAGGACAGGGGGGATACTATGGCTACACCTTC.

The chain recombines TRBV6-2 or TRBV6-3 with TRBJ1-5, with 7 positions matching TRBD1. J was trimmed by 7 bases and V by 2 bases; bases with no gene match: 5. Germline lookup yields CDR1 MNHEY and CDR2 SVGEGT. CDR3 length: 14 residues. CDR3 protein: CASSYKDRRQPQHF. CDR3 nucleotides: TGTGCCAGCAGTTACAAGGACAGGCGCCAGCCCCAGCATTTT.